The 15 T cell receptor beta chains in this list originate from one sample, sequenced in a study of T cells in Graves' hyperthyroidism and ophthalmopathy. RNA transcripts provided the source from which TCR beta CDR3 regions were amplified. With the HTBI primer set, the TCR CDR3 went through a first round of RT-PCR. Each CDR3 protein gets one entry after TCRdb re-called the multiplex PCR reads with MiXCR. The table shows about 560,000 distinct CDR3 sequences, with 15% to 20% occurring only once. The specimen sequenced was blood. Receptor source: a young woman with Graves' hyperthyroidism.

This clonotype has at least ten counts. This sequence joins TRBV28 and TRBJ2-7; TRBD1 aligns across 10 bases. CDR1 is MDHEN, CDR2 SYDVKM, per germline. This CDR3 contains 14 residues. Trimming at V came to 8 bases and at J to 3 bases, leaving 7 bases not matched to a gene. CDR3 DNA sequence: TGTGCCAGCGGTGGGGACAGGGGTTTCTACGAGCAGTACTTC. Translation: CASGGDRGFYEQYF.

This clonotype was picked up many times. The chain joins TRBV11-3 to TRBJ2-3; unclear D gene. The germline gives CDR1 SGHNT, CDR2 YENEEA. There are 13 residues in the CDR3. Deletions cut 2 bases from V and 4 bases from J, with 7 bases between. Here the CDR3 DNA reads TGTGCCAGCAGCTTATACGAGGCAGATACGCAGTATTTT. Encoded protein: CASSLYEADTQYF.

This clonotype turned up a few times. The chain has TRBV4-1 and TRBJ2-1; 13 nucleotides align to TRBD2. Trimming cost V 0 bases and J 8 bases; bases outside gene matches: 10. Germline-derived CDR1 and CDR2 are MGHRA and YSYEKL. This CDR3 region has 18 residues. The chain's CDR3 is CASSQELGLAGEVYEQFF. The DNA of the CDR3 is TGCGCCAGCAGCCAAGAGCTCGGACTAGCGGGAGAAGTATATGAGCAGTTCTTC.

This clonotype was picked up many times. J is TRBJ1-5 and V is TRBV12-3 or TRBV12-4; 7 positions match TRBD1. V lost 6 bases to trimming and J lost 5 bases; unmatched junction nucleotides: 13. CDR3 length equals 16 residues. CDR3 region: CASSPPGGTTHQPQHF. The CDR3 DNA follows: TGTGCCAGCAGCCCACCAGGGGGAACCACCCATCAGCCCCAGCATTTT.

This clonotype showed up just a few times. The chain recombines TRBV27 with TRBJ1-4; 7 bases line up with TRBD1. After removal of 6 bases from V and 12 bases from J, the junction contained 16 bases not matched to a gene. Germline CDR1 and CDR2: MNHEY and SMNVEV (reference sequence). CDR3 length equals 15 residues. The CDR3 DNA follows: TGTGCCAGCAGACCGTCTGGAGCAGGGGGTTCGCAACTGTTTTTT. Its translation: CASRPSGAGGSQLFF.

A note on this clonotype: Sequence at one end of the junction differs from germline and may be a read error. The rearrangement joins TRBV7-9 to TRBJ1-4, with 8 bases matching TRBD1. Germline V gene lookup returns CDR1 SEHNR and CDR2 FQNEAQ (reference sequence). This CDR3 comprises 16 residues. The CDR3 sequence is CASSKGQVATNEELFF. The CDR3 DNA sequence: TGTGCCAGCAGCAAGGGACAGGTGGCAACTAATGAAGAACTGTTTTTT.

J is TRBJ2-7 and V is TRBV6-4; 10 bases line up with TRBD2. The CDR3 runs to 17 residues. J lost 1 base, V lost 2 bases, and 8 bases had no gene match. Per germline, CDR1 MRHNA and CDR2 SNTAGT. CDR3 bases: TGTGCCAGCAGTGACCATTGTAGCGGGGGGAATTCCTACGAGCAGTACTTC. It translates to CASSDHCSGGNSYEQYF.

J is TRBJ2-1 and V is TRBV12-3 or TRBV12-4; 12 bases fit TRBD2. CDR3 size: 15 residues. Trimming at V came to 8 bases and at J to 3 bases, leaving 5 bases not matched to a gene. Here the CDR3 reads CASGGLAGVYNEQFF. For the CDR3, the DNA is TGTGCCAGCGGGGGACTAGCGGGCGTCTACAATGAGCAGTTCTTC.

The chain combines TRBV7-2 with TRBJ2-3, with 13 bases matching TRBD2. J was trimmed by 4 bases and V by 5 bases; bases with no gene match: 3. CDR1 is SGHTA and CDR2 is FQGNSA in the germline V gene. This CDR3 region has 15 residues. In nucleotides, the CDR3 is TGTGCCAGCAGCCGCGGACTAGCGGGGGCAGATACGCAGTATTTT. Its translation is CASSRGLAGADTQYF.

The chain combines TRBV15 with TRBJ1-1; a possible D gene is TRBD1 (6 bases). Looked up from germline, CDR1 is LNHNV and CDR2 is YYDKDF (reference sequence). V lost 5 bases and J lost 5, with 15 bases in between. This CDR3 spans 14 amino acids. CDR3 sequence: CATSWRTARTEAFF. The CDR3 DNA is TGTGCCACCAGCTGGCGGACAGCCCGAACTGAAGCTTTCTTT.

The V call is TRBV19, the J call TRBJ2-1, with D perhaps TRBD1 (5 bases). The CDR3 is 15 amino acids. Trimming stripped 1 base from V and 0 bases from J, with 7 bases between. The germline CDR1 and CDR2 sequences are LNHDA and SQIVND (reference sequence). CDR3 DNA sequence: TGTGCCAGTAGTATAGCAGGGCTCTCCTACAATGAGCAGTTCTTC. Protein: CASSIAGLSYNEQFF.

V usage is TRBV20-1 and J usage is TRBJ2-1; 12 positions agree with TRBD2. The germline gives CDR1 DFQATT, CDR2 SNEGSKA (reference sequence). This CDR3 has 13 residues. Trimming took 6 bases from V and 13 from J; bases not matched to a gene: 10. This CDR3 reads CSARPTSGRTQFF. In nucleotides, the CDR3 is TGCAGTGCCCGTCCGACTAGCGGGAGAACTCAGTTCTTC.

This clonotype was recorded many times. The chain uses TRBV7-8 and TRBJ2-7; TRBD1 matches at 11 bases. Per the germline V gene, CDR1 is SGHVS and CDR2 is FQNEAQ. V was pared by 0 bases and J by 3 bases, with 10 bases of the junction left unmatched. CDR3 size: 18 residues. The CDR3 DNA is TGTGCCAGCAGCTTAGCGCGGGTTTGGGGGACAGGGGGCTACGAGCAGTACTTC. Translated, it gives CASSLARVWGTGGYEQYF. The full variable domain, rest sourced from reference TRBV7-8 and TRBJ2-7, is GAGVSQSPRYKVAKRGQDVALRCDPISGHVSLFWYQQALGQGPEFLTYFQNEAQLDKSGLPSDRFFAERPEGSVSTLKIQRTQQEDSAVYLCASSLARVWGTGGYEQYFGPGTRLTVT.

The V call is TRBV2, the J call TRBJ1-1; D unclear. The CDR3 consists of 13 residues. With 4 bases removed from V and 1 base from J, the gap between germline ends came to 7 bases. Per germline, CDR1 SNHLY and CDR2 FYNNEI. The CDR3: CASSVDKNTEAFF. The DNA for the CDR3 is TGTGCCAGCAGTGTAGACAAGAACACTGAAGCTTTCTTT.

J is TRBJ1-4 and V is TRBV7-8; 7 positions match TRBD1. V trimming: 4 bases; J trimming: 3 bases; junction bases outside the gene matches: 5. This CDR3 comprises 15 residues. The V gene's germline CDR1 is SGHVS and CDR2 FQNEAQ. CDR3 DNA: TGTGCCAGCAGCTCATACAGGGGCCCTAATGAAAAACTGTTTTTT. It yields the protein CASSSYRGPNEKLFF.